The source of this TCR beta chain is a study of CD8 T cells in Susac syndrome. General observations from the study: That the number of individuals in its TCR sequencing and HLA analysis was relatively small was acknowledged by the study.

Comments on this clonotype: What it recognizes is unknown.

V lost 9 bases, J lost 6 bases, and 7 bases stayed unmatched. This CDR3 region has 12 residues. Germline assignment: CDR1 SNHLY and CDR2 FYNNEI. RNA, at roughly 0.45 to 1 ug, was reverse transcribed with random hexamers. TCRdb ran MiXCR on the immunoSEQ multiplex PCR reads and lists one entry per CDR3 protein. The sample has 170,000 or so distinct CDR3 sequences; 90% to 95% are singletons. This receptor was obtained from a human donor with Susac syndrome. The specimen was CD4+ T cells from PBMCs. This chain joins TRBV2 and TRBJ1-2; TRBD1 matches at 7 bases. CDR3 sequence reads: CASRQGGDGYTF. Written as DNA, the CDR3 is TGTGCCAGTAGACAGGGAGGGGATGGCTACACCTTC.